Below, 5 T cell receptor beta chains from the same sample are listed, as sequenced in a study of beta chain features in type 1 diabetes. Study-wide results and limits: Within each of all four CD4+ subsets, Type 1 diabetes patients had TCRB CDR3s that were moderately but significantly shorter.

Their antigen targets remain unknown. What was sequenced were expressed TCRB transcripts, since all of the isolated RNA had been reverse transcribed. Measured with immunoSEQ multiplex PCR; TCRdb has only the in-frame clones, and not every one. The sample records around 310,000 clones, roughly 13% being singletons. Specimen: naive CD4+ T cells from blood. These receptors originate from a woman under 30 with type 1 diabetes.

This clone was recorded a few times. This rearrangement joins TRBV9 to TRBJ2-5; D is undetermined. This CDR3 contains 15 residues. V was trimmed by 0 bases and J by 1 base, leaving 10 bases between them. Germline loops: CDR1 SGDLS, CDR2 YYNGEE. The CDR3 sequence is CASSVVLSGQETQYF. The CDR3 DNA is TGTGCCAGCAGCGTAGTATTATCGGGCCAAGAGACCCAGTACTTC. Full variable domain (missing parts from reference TRBV9 and TRBJ2-5): DSGVTQTPKHLITATGQRVTLRCSPRSGDLSVYWYQQSLDQGLQFLIQYYNGEERAKGNILERFSAQQFPDLHSELNLSSLELGDSALYFCASSVVLSGQETQYFGPGTRLLVL.

In this sample, this clone turned up a few times. The V and J genes are TRBV2 and TRBJ1-2; 8 nucleotides align to TRBD1. In germline, CDR1 is SNHLY, CDR2 FYNNEI. V was pared by 6 bases and J by 1 base, with 4 bases of the junction left unmatched. This CDR3 has 14 amino acids. This CDR3 is CASRTGAINYGYTF. Written as DNA, the CDR3 is TGTGCCAGCAGGACAGGGGCGATTAACTATGGCTACACCTTC.

V and J are TRBV21-1 and TRBJ2-7; the table calls TRBD1, which could not be checked here. TRBV21-1 is a pseudogene. CDR3 length: 13 residues. The CDR3 protein is CASSIPQGNRQYV. For the CDR3, the DNA is TGTGCCAGCAGCATACCACAGGGTAATAGGCAGTACGTC.

The rearrangement uses TRBV7-9 and TRBJ2-1; D unclear. CDR3 length: 16 amino acids. Germline CDR1 is SEHNR and CDR2 is FQNEAQ (reference sequence). The ends were cut back, 1 base at V and 4 bases at J, with 14 bases in the middle. In nucleotides, the CDR3 is TGTGCCAGCAGCTTAGGACACCAAATTGGTTACAATGAGCAGTTCTTC. Translation: CASSLGHQIGYNEQFF.

This clone was detected only a few times. V and J are TRBV9 and TRBJ2-1; 11 bases are shared with TRBD2. V was clipped by 3 bases and J by 9 bases; unmatched bases: 8. The germline CDR1 and CDR2 sequences are SGDLS and YYNGEE. The length of the CDR3 is 15 residues. The CDR3 DNA reads as TGTGCCAGCAGCGCGGGACTAGCGGTTACGGGTGAGCAGTTCTTC. Protein: CASSAGLAVTGEQFF. The full variable domain, completed using reference TRBV9 and TRBJ2-1, is DSGVTQTPKHLITATGQRVTLRCSPRSGDLSVYWYQQSLDQGLQFLIQYYNGEERAKGNILERFSAQQFPDLHSELNLSSLELGDSALYFCASSAGLAVTGEQFFGPGTRLTVL.